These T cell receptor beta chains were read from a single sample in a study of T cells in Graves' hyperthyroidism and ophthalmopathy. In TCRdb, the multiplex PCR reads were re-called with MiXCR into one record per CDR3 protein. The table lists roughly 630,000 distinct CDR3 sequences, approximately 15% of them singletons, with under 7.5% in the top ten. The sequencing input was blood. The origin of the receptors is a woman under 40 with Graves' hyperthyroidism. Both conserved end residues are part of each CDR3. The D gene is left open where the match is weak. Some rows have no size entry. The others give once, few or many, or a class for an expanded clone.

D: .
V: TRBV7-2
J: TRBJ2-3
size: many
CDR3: CASSLDWGTDTQYF
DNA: TGTGCCAGCAGCTTAGACTGGGGCACAGATACGCAGTATTTT

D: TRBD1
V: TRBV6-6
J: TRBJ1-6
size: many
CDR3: CASSYRDRGNSPLHF
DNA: TGTGCCAGCAGTTACCGGGACAGGGGAAATTCACCCCTCCACTTT

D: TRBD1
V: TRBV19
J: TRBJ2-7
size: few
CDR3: CASSTTRDSLYYEQYF
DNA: TGTGCCAGTAGTACAACTCGGGACAGCCTCTACTACGAGCAGTACTTC

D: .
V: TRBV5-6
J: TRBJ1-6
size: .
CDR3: CASRLARAGSSPLHF
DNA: TGTGCCAGCAGACTCGCCAGGGCGGGAAGTTCACCCCTCCACTTT

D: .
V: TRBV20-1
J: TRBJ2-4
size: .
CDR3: CSASVELAKNIQYF
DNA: TGCAGTGCTAGCGTGGAGTTAGCCAAAAACATTCAGTACTTC

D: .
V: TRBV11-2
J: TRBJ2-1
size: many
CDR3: CASSERNEQFF
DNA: TGTGCCAGCAGCGAGCGCAATGAGCAGTTCTTC

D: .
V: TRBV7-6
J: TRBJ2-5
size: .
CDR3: CASNHARTGNWGETQYF
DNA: TGTGCCAGCAACCACGCGAGAACGGGAAATTGGGGAGAGACCCAGTACTTC

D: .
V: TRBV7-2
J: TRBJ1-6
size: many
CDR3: CASSLRGTKGSPLHF
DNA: TGTGCCAGCAGCTTAAGGGGGACTAAAGGATCACCCCTCCACTTT

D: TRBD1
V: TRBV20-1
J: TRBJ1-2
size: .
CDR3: CSARGRDSYDYGYTF
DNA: TGCAGTGCTAGAGGCCGGGACAGCTATGACTATGGCTACACCTTC

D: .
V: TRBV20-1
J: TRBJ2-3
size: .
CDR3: CSAPDWGKTDTQYF
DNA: TGCAGTGCTCCTGACTGGGGAAAGACTGATACGCAGTATTTT

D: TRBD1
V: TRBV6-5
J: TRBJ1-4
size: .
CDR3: CASSYRDRVEKLFF
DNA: TGTGCCAGCAGTTACCGGGACAGGGTAGAAAAACTGTTTTTT

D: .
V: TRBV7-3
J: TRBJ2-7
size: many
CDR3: CASRAAPSDSYEQYF
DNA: TGTGCCAGCAGAGCCGCCCCTAGCGACTCCTACGAGCAGTACTTC

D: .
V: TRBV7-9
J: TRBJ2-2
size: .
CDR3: CASSPKTAGTNTGELFF
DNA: TGTGCCAGCAGCCCCAAGACTGCGGGAACGAACACCGGGGAGCTGTTTTTT

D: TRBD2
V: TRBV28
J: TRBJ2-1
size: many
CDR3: CASSSGTSGGKEFF
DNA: TGTGCCAGCTCATCCGGGACTAGCGGGGGAAAGGAGTTCTTC

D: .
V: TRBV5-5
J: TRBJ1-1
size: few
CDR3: CASSSMDQNNEAFF
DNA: TGTGCCAGCAGCTCGATGGACCAGAACAATGAAGCTTTCTTT

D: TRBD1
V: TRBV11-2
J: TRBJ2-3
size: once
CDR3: CASSSSTGGTDTQYF
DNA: TGTGCCAGCAGCTCATCGACAGGGGGGACAGATACGCAGTATTTT

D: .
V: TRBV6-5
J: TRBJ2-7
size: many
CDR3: CASSYSGTHSYEQYF
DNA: TGTGCCAGCAGTTACTCGGGGACCCACTCCTACGAGCAGTACTTC

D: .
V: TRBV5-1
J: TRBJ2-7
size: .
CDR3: CASSLWLTENEQYF
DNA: TGCGCCAGCAGCTTGTGGCTTACAGAGAATGAGCAGTACTTC

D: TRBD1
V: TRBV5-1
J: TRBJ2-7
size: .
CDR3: CASSAPGQGAREQYF
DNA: TGCGCCAGCAGCGCCCCGGGACAGGGGGCTAGGGAGCAGTACTTC

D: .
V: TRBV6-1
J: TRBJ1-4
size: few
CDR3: CASSDTHSTLGNEKLFF
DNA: TGTGCCAGCAGTGATACCCATTCTACCCTGGGTAATGAAAAACTGTTTTTT

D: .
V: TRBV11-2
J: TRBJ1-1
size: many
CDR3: CASSLSRVNTEAFF
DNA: TGTGCCAGCAGCTTATCAAGGGTGAACACTGAAGCTTTCTTT

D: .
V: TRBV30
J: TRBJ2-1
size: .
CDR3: CAWTPGAPGEQFF
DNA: TGTGCCTGGACCCCCGGAGCCCCAGGTGAGCAGTTCTTC

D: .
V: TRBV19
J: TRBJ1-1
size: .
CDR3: CASNVQRGVTEAFF
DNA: TGTGCCAGTAACGTGCAGAGGGGCGTCACTGAAGCTTTCTTT

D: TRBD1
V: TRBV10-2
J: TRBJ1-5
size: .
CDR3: CAGSVPGQGGQPQHF
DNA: TGCGCCGGCAGTGTCCCGGGACAGGGAGGTCAGCCCCAGCATTTT

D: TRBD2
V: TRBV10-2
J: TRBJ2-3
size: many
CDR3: CASKASGSTDTQYF
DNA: TGCGCCAGCAAGGCTAGCGGGAGTACAGATACGCAGTATTTT